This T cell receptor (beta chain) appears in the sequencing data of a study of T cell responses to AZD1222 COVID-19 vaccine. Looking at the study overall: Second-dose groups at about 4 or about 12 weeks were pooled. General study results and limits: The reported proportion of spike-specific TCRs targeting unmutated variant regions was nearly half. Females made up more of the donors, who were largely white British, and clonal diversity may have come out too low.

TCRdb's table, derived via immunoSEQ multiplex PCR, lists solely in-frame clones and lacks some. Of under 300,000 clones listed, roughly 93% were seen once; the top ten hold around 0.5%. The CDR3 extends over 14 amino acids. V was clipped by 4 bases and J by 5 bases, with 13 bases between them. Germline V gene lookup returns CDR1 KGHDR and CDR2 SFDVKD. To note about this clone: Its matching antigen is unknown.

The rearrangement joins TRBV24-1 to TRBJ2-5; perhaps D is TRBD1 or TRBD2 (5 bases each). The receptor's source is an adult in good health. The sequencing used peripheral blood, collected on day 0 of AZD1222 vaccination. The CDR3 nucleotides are TGTGCCACCAGTGACCCTGGGGGAGTTGAGACCCAGTACTTC. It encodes CATSDPGGVETQYF.